The 21 T cell receptor beta chains reported below all come from one sample, sequenced in a study of T cells in narcolepsy (dated by TCRdb to 2017 to 2018). Library method: the immunoSEQ multiplex PCR assay. Here the immuneACCESS table is served through TCRdb, limited to in-frame sequences with V and J called. Missing clones are a known gap in these copies; in checked studies unresolved V genes cover under half, and the rest lacks a known reason. The sample table lists roughly 20,000 clones, about 86% of them with a count of one. Together, the top ten hold over 3.5% of the sample. The source material was memory (CD45RA-) CD4+ T cells from blood. The cell subset or site label corresponds to: memory T cells sorted ex vivo from peripheral blood. The origin of the receptors is a human donor in good health.

This clone showed up just a few times. The rearrangement links TRBV19 to TRBJ1-1; the match to TRBD1 covers 10 bases. The CDR3 covers 13 residues. J was trimmed by 5 bases and V by 7 bases; bases with no gene match: 4. Germline V gene sequence: CDR1 LNHDA, CDR2 SQIVND (reference sequence). CDR3 coding DNA: TGTGCCAGTACGAGGACAGGGGGAACTGAAGCTTTCTTT. Protein: CASTRTGGTEAFF.

This chain joins TRBV5-4 and TRBJ2-3; D is undetermined. V lost 1 base and J 6 bases, leaving 6 bases between the germline ends. Germline V CDR1 and CDR2: SGHNT, YYREEE (reference sequence). The CDR3 has 12 amino acids. The CDR3 protein is CASSLFLDTQYF. The CDR3 coding sequence is TGTGCCAGCAGCTTGTTCTTGGATACGCAGTATTTT. Complete variable domain (other parts from reference TRBV5-4 and TRBJ2-3): ETGVTQSPTHLIKTRGQQVTLRCSSQSGHNTVSWYQQALGQGPQFIFQYYREEENGRGNFPPRFSGLQFPNYSSELNVNALELDDSALYLCASSLFLDTQYFGPGTRLTVL.

This chain links TRBV5-4 with TRBJ1-6; the D is unclear. Per germline, CDR1 SGHNT and CDR2 YYREEE (reference sequence). The CDR3 runs 16 residues. V was trimmed by 4 bases and J by 9 bases, leaving 20 bases between them. CDR3 protein: CASSKDRGGSISPLHF. In nucleotides, the CDR3 is TGTGCCAGCAGCAAGGACCGAGGAGGTAGTATTTCACCCCTCCACTTT.

This sequence joins TRBV13 and TRBJ2-3, with unresolved D. The CDR3 is 16 amino acids. V lost 5 bases and J lost 3, with 18 bases in between. Germline values: CDR1 PRHDT, CDR2 FYEKMQ (reference sequence). The CDR3 DNA sequence: TGTGCCAGCAGCCTCCAAGGAGTCCGTAGTACAGATACGCAGTATTTT. Protein product: CASSLQGVRSTDTQYF.

A remark on this clone: The junction departs from the called germline gene at one end, perhaps through a read error. V gene TRBV6-1 combines with J gene TRBJ1-6; tentative D call: TRBD1 (6 bases). Germline CDR1 MNHNS, CDR2 SASEGT. CDR3 length equals 12 residues. As DNA, the CDR3 is TGTGCCAGCAGCACTCCCGGGACACCGGTAGCGTTT. Translating it yields CASSTPGTPVAF.

The V call is TRBV7-9, the J call TRBJ1-1; D is undetermined. Trimming cost V 4 bases and J 0 bases, with 6 bases left between them. CDR1 SEHNR and CDR2 FQNEAQ come from the germline V gene (reference sequence). CDR3 length: 13 residues. The CDR3 spells CASSSQMNTEAFF. The CDR3 bases are TGTGCCAGCAGCTCTCAAATGAACACTGAAGCTTTCTTT.

The chain joins TRBV4-3 to TRBJ2-3, with D hard to call. The length of the CDR3 is 17 residues. Trimming took 6 bases from V and 6 from J, leaving 25 bases between them. Germline V gives CDR1 LGHNA, CDR2 YSLEER. This CDR3 is CASRLWSGWRYGDTQYF. DNA for the CDR3: TGCGCCAGCAGGTTGTGGTCCGGGTGGCGCTACGGGGATACGCAGTATTTT.

V is TRBV19 and J is TRBJ2-2; tentative D call: TRBD2 (6 bases). The CDR3 extends over 16 amino acids. Germline V lookup: CDR1 LNHDA, CDR2 SQIVND (reference sequence). V lost 7 bases, J lost 1 base, and 16 bases lay in between. CDR3 loop: CASTPWGEVNTGELFF. The DNA for the CDR3 is TGTGCCAGTACCCCATGGGGGGAGGTGAACACCGGGGAGCTGTTTTTT.

This chain uses TRBV5-1 with TRBJ1-2, with 8 bases aligning to TRBD1. The CDR3 has 15 amino acids. The V segment lost 4 bases and the J segment 7 bases; nucleotides outside the gene matches: 12. The germline V gene encodes CDR1 SGHRS and CDR2 YFSETQ. In nucleotides, the CDR3 is TGCGCCAGCAGCCCACCGACAGGGGACATTCCTGGCTACACCTTC. Translation: CASSPPTGDIPGYTF.

Only one count was recorded for this clone. The chain combines TRBV25-1 with TRBJ1-6, with 8 bases fitting TRBD1. CDR1 MGHDK and CDR2 SYGVNS come from the germline V gene. V shed 6 bases, J shed 10 bases, and the junction held 5 bases outside the gene matches. There are 13 residues in the CDR3. CDR3 coding DNA: TGTGCCAGCAGGGACAGGGCCGAATCACCCCTCCACTTT. This gives the protein CASRDRAESPLHF.

The chain carries TRBV4-2 and TRBJ2-7; weak D call: TRBD1 (6 bases). Germline assignment: CDR1 LGHNA and CDR2 YNFKEQ. V dropped 0 bases and J dropped 0 bases, with 12 bases sitting between them. This CDR3 has 16 residues. The DNA for the CDR3 is TGTGCCAGCAGCCAAGATCTGGGGGCGAGCTCCTACGAGCAGTACTTC. It specifies CASSQDLGASSYEQYF.

This clone was seen a single time. The chain couples TRBV7-2 to TRBJ2-2; D gene ambiguous. Germline V gene data show CDR1 as SGHTA and CDR2 as FQGNSA. The CDR3 extends over 15 amino acids. V was shortened by 3 bases and J by 2 bases, with 10 bases between the two germline ends. This CDR3 is CASSLRRANTGELFF. The CDR3 DNA reads as TGTGCCAGCAGCTTGAGAAGAGCCAACACCGGGGAGCTGTTTTTT.

The chain recombines TRBV9 with TRBJ1-4, with 7 nucleotides matching TRBD1. J was trimmed by 6 bases and V by 2 bases; bases with no gene match: 7. Germline assignment: CDR1 SGDLS and CDR2 YYNGEE. This CDR3 contains 15 residues. This CDR3 reads CASSVAEGQYEKLFF. The CDR3 DNA follows: TGTGCCAGCAGCGTCGCCGAGGGACAGTATGAAAAACTGTTTTTT.

The chain recombines TRBV4-1 with TRBJ2-5, with 11 bases fitting TRBD2. The germline CDR1 and CDR2 sequences are MGHRA and YSYEKL. V lost 0 bases to trimming and J lost 2 bases; unmatched junction nucleotides: 11. The CDR3 runs to 19 residues. Here the CDR3 DNA reads TGCGCCAGCAGCCAAGAAAGGGCCACTAGCGGGGGAGATCAAGAGACCCAGTACTTC. It translates to CASSQERATSGGDQETQYF.

Worth noting for this clone: The junction does not match germline at one end; this may be a read error. The V call is TRBV4-1, the J call TRBJ1-6; D ambiguous. CDR3 size: 16 residues. Germline CDR1 MGHRA, CDR2 YSYEKL. CDR3 DNA sequence: TGCGCCAGCAGCGAAGAGGTTCAGTGGTGGGATTCACCCCTCCACTTT. Translation: CASSEEVQWWDSPLHF.

This clone is classed as medium-sized. The genes are TRBV19 and TRBJ2-2; D tentatively reads TRBD1 or TRBD2 (5 bases each). CDR1 and CDR2 from the germline V gene are LNHDA and SQIVND (reference sequence). This CDR3 contains 15 residues. The V end was cut by 6 bases, the J end by 3 bases, with 14 bases between. Here the CDR3 DNA reads TGTGCCAGTAGCCCCGGGACCCCCGACACCGGGGAGCTGTTTTTT. It encodes CASSPGTPDTGELFF.

This clone was detected a few times. This sequence joins TRBV7-8 and TRBJ2-1; D is unresolved. Trimming removed 8 bases from V and 0 bases from J, with 14 bases in between. The CDR3 has 15 amino acids. The germline CDR1 and CDR2 sequences are SGHVS and FQNEAQ. The CDR3 loop reads CASFGVSGSYNEQFF. Here the CDR3 DNA reads TGTGCCAGCTTTGGAGTCTCAGGCTCCTACAATGAGCAGTTCTTC.

This chain joins TRBV21-1 and TRBJ2-7; the listed D gene, TRBD1, was not tested against the DNA. TRBV21-1 is a listed pseudogene. The CDR3 spans 15 residues. The CDR3 reads CASSHRDSGSYEQYF. The CDR3 DNA follows: TGTGCCAGCTCACATAGGGATTCAGGGTCCTACGAGCAGTACTTC.

This chain joins TRBV29-1 and TRBJ2-2, with D tentatively TRBD1 or TRBD2 (6 bases each). Deletions cut 4 bases from V and 7 bases from J, with 13 bases between. Germline lookup yields CDR1 SQVTM and CDR2 ANQGSEA. The CDR3 is made up of 13 amino acids. Written as DNA, the CDR3 is TGCAGCGTTGTTCTTGGGGGGCTCGGGGAGCTGTTTTTT. Amino acid sequence: CSVVLGGLGELFF.

In its sample, this clone was seen once. The chain has TRBV19 and TRBJ1-5, with TRBD1 matching 8 bases. The CDR3 sequence is 16 residues long. Germline CDR1 reads LNHDA; CDR2 reads SQIVND (reference sequence). The junction had 8 bases not matched to a gene; V was cut back by 7 bases and J by 0 bases. The CDR3 loop is CASIDRGLYSNQPQHF. The CDR3, as DNA: TGTGCCAGTATTGACAGGGGCTTATATAGCAATCAGCCCCAGCATTTT.

The chain recombines TRBV7-2 with TRBJ2-3; perhaps D is TRBD1 or TRBD2 (6 bases each). This CDR3 is 15 amino acids long. From germline, CDR1 is SGHTA and CDR2 FQGNSA. The V and J ends lost 3 bases and 5 bases respectively, with 15 bases between them. The CDR3 region has the DNA TGTGCCAGCAGCTTGGAGAACAGGGAGGTAGATACGCAGTATTTT. It is translated as CASSLENREVDTQYF.